This TCR beta chain was captured in a study of blood T cell repertoires in COVID-19. The table came from immunoSEQ multiplex PCR; TCRdb's copy has only in-frame clones and leaves some out. This table has hundreds of thousands of clones, 70% to 90% appearing once. Germline CDR1 reads MNHEY; CDR2 reads SVGAGI. The germline V and J ends were trimmed by 6 bases and 2 bases, with 8 bases remaining between them. This CDR3 contains 13 residues. This chain uses TRBV6-5 with TRBJ1-3; D may be TRBD1 (5 bases). The receptor comes from a woman in her twenties or thirties who had recovered from COVID-19. The specimen sequenced was peripheral blood. CDR3 sequence reads: CASRVRAGNTIYF. In DNA form, the CDR3 reads TGTGCCAGCAGAGTCAGGGCTGGAAACACCATATATTTT.